This T cell receptor (beta chain) emerged from a study of blood T cell repertoires in COVID-19. Clones were read by immunoSEQ multiplex PCR, and TCRdb kept only the in-frame ones, dropping some. The table records a few hundred thousand clones, 65% to 90% of them present only once. Patients at the Seattle site were enrolled during active infection and followed longitudinally. V lost 6 bases, J lost 11 bases, and 17 bases lay in between. The CDR3 consists of 13 residues. Germline CDR1 is LNHDA and CDR2 is SQIVND (reference sequence). The V call is TRBV19, the J call TRBJ1-5; D unresolved. The receptor's source is a woman aged 55-69 years with COVID-19, enrolled during active disease. The sample comprised peripheral blood. In DNA form, the CDR3 reads TGTGCCAGTAGCACCCTCAAGATTTCGGCCCAGCATTTT. Protein product: CASSTLKISAQHF.